This T cell receptor (beta chain) originates from a study of radiotherapy plus CTLA-4 blockade in lung cancer. Germline CDR1 SGHTA, CDR2 FQGTGA. The length of the CDR3 is 13 residues. V was shortened by 2 bases and J by 8 bases, with 10 bases between the two germline ends. The assay was immunoSEQ multiplex PCR, and TCRdb's table has in-frame clones only and misses some. The sample contains 120,000 or so clones, about 87% of which appear only once. This clone has only one observation. The starting material was peripheral blood, obtained from a patient treated with radiotherapy plus ipilimumab. This TCR was recovered from a human donor with non-small cell lung cancer that progressed on radiotherapy plus ipilimumab. V is TRBV7-3 and J is TRBJ2-1; D may be TRBD2 (5 bases). The CDR3 here is CASSLREVDEQFF. The CDR3 DNA reads TGTGCCAGCAGCTTACGGGAAGTGGATGAGCAGTTCTTC.